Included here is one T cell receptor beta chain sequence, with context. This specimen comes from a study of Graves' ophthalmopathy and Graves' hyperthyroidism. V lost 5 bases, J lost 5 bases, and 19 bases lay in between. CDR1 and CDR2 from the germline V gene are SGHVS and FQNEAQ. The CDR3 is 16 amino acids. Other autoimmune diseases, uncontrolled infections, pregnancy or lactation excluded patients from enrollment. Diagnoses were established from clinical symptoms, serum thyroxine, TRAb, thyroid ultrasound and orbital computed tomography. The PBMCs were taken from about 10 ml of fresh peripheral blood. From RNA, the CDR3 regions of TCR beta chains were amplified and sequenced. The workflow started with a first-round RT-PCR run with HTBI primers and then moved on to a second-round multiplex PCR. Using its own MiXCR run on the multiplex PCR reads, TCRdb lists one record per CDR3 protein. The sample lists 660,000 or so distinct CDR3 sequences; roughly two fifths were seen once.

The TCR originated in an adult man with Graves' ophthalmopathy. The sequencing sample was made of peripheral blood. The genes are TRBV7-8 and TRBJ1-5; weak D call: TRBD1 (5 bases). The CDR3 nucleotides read TGTGCCAGCAGCCAACTAGCGGGGCGGGCGGATCAGCCCCAGCATTTT. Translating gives CASSQLAGRADQPQHF.